Described below is a single T cell receptor beta chain sequence and its context. Its antigen is still unknown. The method was immunoSEQ multiplex PCR; TCRdb's version includes in-frame clones alone and lacks a portion of them. Of roughly 15,000 clones listed, 60% were seen once; the top ten hold around 6.3%. CDR3 length: 14 residues. Germline values: CDR1 KGHSH, CDR2 LQKENI. Trimming took 2 bases from V and 7 from J, leaving 14 bases between them. This sample was taken from a study of T cell repertoires in ileal Crohn's disease. General observations from the study: Clonality above 26.8% at surgery always came with endoscopic recurrence. Compared with CD4 T cells, sorted CD8 cells carried more expanded clones. Clonal expansions were more frequent in active smokers than non-smokers at surgery.

The specimen sequenced was ileal tissue. The clonotype was recovered from an adult with Crohn's disease. V and J are TRBV18 and TRBJ1-1, with D unclear. CDR3 nucleotide sequence: TGTGCCAGCTCACCATTCTCGGGAGAGGGTGAAGCTTTCTTT. As protein: CASSPFSGEGEAFF.